A single sample gave rise to the 8 T cell receptor beta chains below, sequenced in a study of T cell repertoires in cytomegalovirus infection. In TCRdb, the reads were re-called with MiXCR into one record per CDR3 protein. Of roughly 280,000 distinct CDR3 sequences in the sample, roughly 15% were seen once. Sequencing was performed on PBMCs. The receptors stem from a human donor in good health (CMV status not recorded). Some clones in this sample may be carry-over from other donors' samples.

This sequence joins TRBV20-1 and TRBJ2-2; 15 nucleotides align to TRBD2. Looked up from germline, CDR1 is DFQATT and CDR2 is SNEGSKA (reference sequence). Trimming took 3 bases from V and 6 from J; bases not matched to a gene: 11. This CDR3 comprises 18 residues. Here the CDR3 reads CSASARTSGGAMAGELFF. The CDR3 region has the DNA TGCAGTGCTAGCGCCAGGACTAGCGGGGGGGCCATGGCCGGGGAGCTGTTTTTT.

A few counts support this clonotype. The chain couples TRBV7-9 to TRBJ2-7; perhaps D is TRBD1 or TRBD2 (5 bases each). V was trimmed by 3 bases and J by 3 bases, leaving 12 bases between them. Germline V gene sequence: CDR1 SEHNR, CDR2 FQNEAQ (reference sequence). This CDR3 is built from 14 residues. This CDR3 is CASSFPGRLYEQYF. The CDR3 DNA follows: TGTGCCAGCAGCTTCCCGGGACGGCTCTACGAGCAGTACTTC.

This clonotype was seen many times. The gene calls are TRBV7-3 and TRBJ2-5; TRBD1 aligns across 11 bases. The V and J ends lost 5 bases and 5 bases, in that order; junction bases with no gene match: 10. The CDR3 extends over 16 amino acids. Germline V CDR1 and CDR2: SGHTA, FQGTGA. CDR3 residues: CASSPGTGGFYETQYF. CDR3 coding DNA: TGTGCCAGCAGCCCCGGGACAGGGGGATTTTATGAGACCCAGTACTTC.

V gene TRBV6-4 combines with J gene TRBJ1-4; 10 bases line up with TRBD1. Losses at the gene ends were 6 bases for V and 8 bases for J; bases not matched to a gene: 3. CDR1 and CDR2 (germline): MRHNA, SNTAGT. The CDR3 covers 13 residues. CDR3 sequence reads: CASSRDRGEKLFF. In nucleotides, the CDR3 is TGTGCCAGCAGCCGGGACAGGGGCGAAAAACTGTTTTTT.

The rearrangement joins TRBV5-5 to TRBJ1-5, with 8 bases matching TRBD1. Germline values: CDR1 SGHKS, CDR2 YYEKEE (reference sequence). The CDR3 runs to 14 residues. V was pared by 2 bases and J by 10 bases, with 8 bases of the junction left unmatched. The CDR3: CASSFTQGALPQHF. The DNA for the CDR3 is TGTGCCAGCAGCTTTACGCAGGGGGCGCTTCCCCAGCATTTT.

The sample holds many counts of this clonotype. The V and J genes are TRBV7-8 and TRBJ1-2; the D is unclear. CDR3 length equals 14 residues. Trimming shortened V by 1 base and J by 4 bases, and 10 bases separated the two germline ends. Looked up from germline, CDR1 is SGHVS and CDR2 is FQNEAQ. CDR3 nucleotides: TGTGCCAGCAGCTTAGTAGCTAGACCCTATGGCTACACCTTC. Translation: CASSLVARPYGYTF.

This clonotype was counted at least ten times. V and J are TRBV7-2 and TRBJ1-2; D may be TRBD1 (5 bases). Germline V lookup: CDR1 SGHTA, CDR2 FQGNSA. Trimming cost V 3 bases and J 3 bases, with 11 bases left between them. The CDR3 has 14 residues. The CDR3 protein is CASSFSRDDYGYTF. CDR3 sequence (DNA): TGTGCCAGCAGCTTCAGCAGGGACGACTATGGCTACACCTTC. Combining the CDR3 with reference TRBV7-2 and TRBJ1-2 gives the whole variable domain GAGVSQSPSNKVTEKGKDVELRCDPISGHTALYWYRQSLGQGLEFLIYFQGNSAPDKSGLPSDRFSAERTGGSVSTLTIQRTQQEDSAVYLCASSFSRDDYGYTFGSGTRLTVV.

This clonotype was detected many times. The chain recombines TRBV29-1 with TRBJ1-4, with 10 positions matching TRBD1. Germline V lookup: CDR1 SQVTM, CDR2 ANQGSEA. CDR3 size: 14 residues. Losses at the gene ends were 7 bases for V and 5 bases for J; bases not matched to a gene: 7. The CDR3 DNA sequence: TGCAGCGCCGTGACAGGGGGCAAGAATGAAAAACTGTTTTTT. It encodes CSAVTGGKNEKLFF.